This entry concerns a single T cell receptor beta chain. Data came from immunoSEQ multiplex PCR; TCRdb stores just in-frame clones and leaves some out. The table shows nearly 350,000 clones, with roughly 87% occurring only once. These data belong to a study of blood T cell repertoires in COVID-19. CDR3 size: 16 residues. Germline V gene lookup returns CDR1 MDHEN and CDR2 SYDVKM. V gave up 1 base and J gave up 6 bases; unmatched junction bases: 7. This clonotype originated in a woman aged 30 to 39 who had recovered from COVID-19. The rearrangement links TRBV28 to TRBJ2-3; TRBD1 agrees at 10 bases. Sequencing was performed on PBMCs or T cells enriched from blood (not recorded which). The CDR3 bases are TGTGCCAGCAGTTTATTTCCCGGGACAGGGGTGGATACGCAGTATTTT. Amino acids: CASSLFPGTGVDTQYF.